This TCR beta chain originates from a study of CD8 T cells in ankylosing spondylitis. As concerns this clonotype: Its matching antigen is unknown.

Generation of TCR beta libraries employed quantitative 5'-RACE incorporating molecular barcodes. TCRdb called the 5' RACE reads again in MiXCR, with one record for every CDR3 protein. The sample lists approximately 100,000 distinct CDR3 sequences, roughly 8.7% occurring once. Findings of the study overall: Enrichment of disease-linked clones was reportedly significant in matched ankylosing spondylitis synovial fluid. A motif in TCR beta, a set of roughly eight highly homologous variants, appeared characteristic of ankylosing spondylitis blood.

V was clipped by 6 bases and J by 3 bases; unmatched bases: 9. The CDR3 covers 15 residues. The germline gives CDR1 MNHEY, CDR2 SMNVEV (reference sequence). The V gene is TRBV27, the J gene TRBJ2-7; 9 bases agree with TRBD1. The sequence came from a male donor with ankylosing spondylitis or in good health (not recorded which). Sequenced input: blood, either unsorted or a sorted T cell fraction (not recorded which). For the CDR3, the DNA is TGTGCCAGCAGCCCAAGGGACAGGGTACGCTACGAGCAGTACTTC. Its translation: CASSPRDRVRYEQYF.